A single sample is the source of the 11 T cell receptor beta chains below, sequenced in a study of cytomegalovirus exposure and HLA in healthy donors. PCR used 60 Vbeta primers and 13 Jbeta primers. TCRdb's table, derived via immunoSEQ multiplex PCR, lists solely in-frame clones and lacks some. The sample lists about 67,000 clones, roughly 65% seen once, with 2% to 2.5% in the top ten. Sequencing was performed on PBMCs. The receptors originated from a woman aged 25-40 years in good health and CMV-seronegative.

V and J are TRBV5-4 and TRBJ1-1, with TRBD1 identical over 12 bases. After removal of 6 bases from V and 9 bases from J, the junction contained 6 bases not matched to a gene. Germline CDR1 SGHNT, CDR2 YYREEE (reference sequence). This CDR3 has 13 amino acids. Written as DNA, the CDR3 is TGTGCCAGCACCCGGGACAGGGGGCAGCAAGCTTTCTTT. It yields the protein CASTRDRGQQAFF.

This clone has more than one count but fewer than ten. The rearrangement joins TRBV5-1 to TRBJ2-5, with D possibly TRBD2 on 6 matching bases. CDR3 length: 15 amino acids. Germline V gene sequence: CDR1 SGHRS, CDR2 YFSETQ. Trimming removed 2 bases from V and 5 bases from J, with 16 bases in between. The CDR3 sequence is CASSFGTPAKETQYF. The CDR3 DNA is TGCGCCAGCAGCTTTGGGACTCCAGCCAAGGAGACCCAGTACTTC.

The chain employs TRBV11-2 and TRBJ2-7, with unresolved D. Germline CDR1 reads SGHAT; CDR2 reads FQNNGV. V gave up 2 bases and J gave up 3 bases, with 5 bases separating them. The CDR3 sequence is 12 residues long. The CDR3 protein is CASSLSRYEQYF. CDR3 DNA sequence: TGTGCCAGCAGCTTAAGCCGCTACGAGCAGTACTTC.

V gene TRBV5-1 combines with J gene TRBJ2-1, with 9 bases lining up with TRBD1. After removal of 3 bases from V and 1 base from J, the junction contained 2 bases not matched to a gene. The CDR3 spans 15 residues. In germline, CDR1 is SGHRS, CDR2 YFSETQ. CDR3: CASSWGQGSYNEQFF. CDR3 nucleotides: TGCGCCAGCAGCTGGGGACAGGGATCCTACAATGAGCAGTTCTTC.

This clone is a singleton in its sample. This rearrangement joins TRBV5-4 to TRBJ1-6; tentatively, D is TRBD1 (5 bases). V was trimmed by 7 bases and J by 6 bases, leaving 11 bases between them. The CDR3 has 13 amino acids. Germline CDR1 is SGHNT and CDR2 is YYREEE (reference sequence). The CDR3 sequence: CASGRQGNSPLHF. The CDR3, as DNA: TGTGCCAGCGGCCGGCAGGGTAATTCACCCCTCCACTTT.

The rearrangement joins TRBV21-1 to TRBJ2-7; TRBD2 is the table's D call and was not checked against the DNA. TRBV21-1 is termed a pseudogene. The CDR3 consists of 15 residues. The chain's CDR3 is CASSTGTSGSYEQYF. The CDR3 DNA follows: TGTGCCAGCAGCACCGGGACTAGCGGTTCTTACGAGCAGTACTTC.

In its sample, this clone was seen once. The chain combines TRBV11-3 with TRBJ2-3, with TRBD2 identical over 7 bases. Germline V gene lookup returns CDR1 SGHNT and CDR2 YENEEA. V lost 2 bases and J lost 2; bases outside the gene matches: 4. The CDR3 sequence is 15 residues long. The CDR3 region has the DNA TGTGCCAGCAGCTTATTCCGGGGGGTCACAGATACGCAGTATTTT. Residues: CASSLFRGVTDTQYF.

The rearrangement uses TRBV12-2 and TRBJ1-5; TRBD1 is the table's D call, not checked against the DNA. TRBV12-2 has pseudogene status. The CDR3 runs 15 residues. The CDR3 loop reads CASRKDRPPSQPQHF. CDR3 in DNA: TGTGCAAGTCGCAAGGACAGGCCCCCAAGTCAGCCCCAGCATTTT.

This clone was seen repeatedly, ten times or more. The chain recombines TRBV6-1 with TRBJ1-5; D is undetermined. CDR3 length: 14 amino acids. Germline V gene sequence: CDR1 MNHNS, CDR2 SASEGT. The ends were cut back, 6 bases at V and 4 bases at J, with 13 bases in the middle. The CDR3 sequence is CASSLMIGNQPQHF. CDR3 nucleotides: TGTGCCAGCAGCTTGATGATCGGTAATCAGCCCCAGCATTTT.

This clone has more than one count but fewer than ten. This sequence joins TRBV15 and TRBJ2-5, with a weak D call TRBD1 (6 bases). Deletions cut 9 bases from V and 5 bases from J, with 13 bases between. There are 12 residues in the CDR3. Germline V gene data show CDR1 as LNHNV and CDR2 as YYDKDF (reference sequence). The CDR3 reads CATSRGWETQYF. In DNA, the CDR3 is TGTGCCACGTCGAGGGGGTGGGAGACCCAGTACTTC.

This clone came up a few times. The genes are TRBV10-3 and TRBJ2-1; TRBD1 might be the D (6 bases). Germline V CDR1 and CDR2: ENHRY, SYGVKD. The CDR3 totals 11 residues. Trimming removed 6 bases from V and 8 bases from J, with 8 bases in between. The CDR3 protein is CAIRQGDEQFF. Written as DNA, the CDR3 is TGTGCCATCAGACAGGGAGATGAGCAGTTCTTC.